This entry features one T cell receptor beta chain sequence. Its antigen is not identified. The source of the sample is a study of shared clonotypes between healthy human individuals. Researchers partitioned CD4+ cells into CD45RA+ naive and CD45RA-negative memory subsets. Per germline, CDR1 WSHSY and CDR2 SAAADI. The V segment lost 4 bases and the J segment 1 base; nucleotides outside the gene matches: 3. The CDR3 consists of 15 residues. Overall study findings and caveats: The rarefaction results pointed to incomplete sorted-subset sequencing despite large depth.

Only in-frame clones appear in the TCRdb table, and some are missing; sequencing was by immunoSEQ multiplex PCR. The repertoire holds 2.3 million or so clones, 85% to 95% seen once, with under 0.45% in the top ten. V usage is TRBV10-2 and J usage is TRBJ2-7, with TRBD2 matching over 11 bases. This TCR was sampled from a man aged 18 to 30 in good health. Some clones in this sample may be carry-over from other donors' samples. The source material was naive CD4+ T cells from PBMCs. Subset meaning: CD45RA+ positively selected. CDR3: CASSGGLAVSYEQYF. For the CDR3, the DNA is TGCGCCAGCAGTGGGGGACTAGCGGTATCCTACGAGCAGTACTTC.